This T cell receptor beta chain was captured by sequencing in a study of OX40 agonist ivuxolimab in advanced cancers. For the study at large: In this trial design, patients received ivuxolimab intravenously at 0.01 to 10 mg/kg every 2 weeks. Of the participants, roughly 40% had some prior anti-PD-1, anti-PD-L1 or anti-CTLA-4 therapy, which was allowed. Study-level findings and limits: CD8+ T cells were the subset that, on average, had more expanded clones than CD4+. Among the lowest levels of clonal expansion were found in partial responders at 0.1-3.0 mg/kg.

Profiling relied on immunoSEQ multiplex PCR, and the TCRdb table lists in-frame clones only, not all of them. Counted here are tens of thousands of clones, around nine tenths occurring once; the ten biggest clones make up approximately 0.78%. As concerns this clone: Its antigen is currently unknown.

This CDR3 is 14 amino acids long. V lost 2 bases and J 1 base, leaving 8 bases between the germline ends. Germline values: CDR1 SNHLY, CDR2 FYNNEI. This clonotype originated in an adult with an advanced solid tumor such as melanoma, head and neck, liver or kidney cancer. Sequenced material: CD4+ or CD8+ T cells sorted from blood, taken in a trial of the OX40 agonist ivuxolimab. The J gene is TRBJ1-1, the V gene TRBV2, with a weak D call TRBD1 (6 bases). CDR3 sequence (DNA): TGTGCCAGCAGTGAATGGGGACAGAACACTGAAGCTTTCTTT. Its translation: CASSEWGQNTEAFF.